Shown below are 25 T cell receptor beta chains from a single sample sequenced in a study of T cell changes during pregnancy in multiple sclerosis. Assay used: immunoSEQ multiplex PCR; TCRdb lists only in-frame clones, some missing. The sample contains approximately 90,000 clones, around 92% of which appear only once. Specimen: peripheral blood, collected after pregnancy. The receptors originated from a female donor with multiple sclerosis, enrolled in a pregnancy study.

The rearrangement uses TRBV19 and TRBJ1-1; TRBD1 is a possible D gene (5 bases). The germline CDR1 and CDR2 sequences are LNHDA and SQIVND (reference sequence). Trimming stripped 4 bases from V and 6 bases from J, with 9 bases between. The CDR3 covers 12 residues. As DNA, the CDR3 is TGTGCCAGTAGTACAGGGTTGGCTGAAGCTTTCTTT. This translates into CASSTGLAEAFF.

This chain uses TRBV4-3 with TRBJ2-2; 7 bases fit TRBD1. The CDR3 extends over 18 amino acids. Germline CDR1 reads LGHNA; CDR2 reads YSLEER. The trim removed 0 bases at V and 7 bases at J, leaving 14 bases unmatched. CDR3 coding DNA: TGCGCCAGCAGCCAAGATATGGGACCAGGGGGACCCCACGGGGAGCTGTTTTTT. It codes for CASSQDMGPGGPHGELFF.

V and J are TRBV5-1 and TRBJ2-1, with TRBD2 identical over 8 bases. In germline, CDR1 is SGHRS, CDR2 YFSETQ. CDR3 length: 15 residues. Germline trimming cut 0 bases from V and 12 bases from J; bases unmatched to any gene: 11. CDR3 sequence reads: CASSLAPLAAPRQFF. CDR3 coding DNA: TGCGCCAGCAGCTTGGCCCCACTAGCGGCCCCCAGGCAGTTCTTC.

V is TRBV19 and J is TRBJ1-2; 8 bases fit TRBD1. CDR1 LNHDA and CDR2 SQIVND come from the germline V gene (reference sequence). This CDR3 comprises 16 residues. J gave up 4 bases and V 1 base, and 8 bases lay outside the gene matches. The CDR3 protein is CASSIVAGGSVYGYTF. CDR3 nucleotides: TGTGCCAGTAGTATAGTTGCAGGGGGCAGCGTCTATGGCTACACCTTC.

The genes are TRBV6-5 and TRBJ1-2; D unclear. The CDR3 is 13 amino acids. V dropped 6 bases and J dropped 4 bases, with 12 bases sitting between them. Germline loops: CDR1 MNHEY, CDR2 SVGAGI. CDR3 bases: TGTGCCAGCAGCACATACGCAATCTATGGCTACACCTTC. Its translation is CASSTYAIYGYTF.

The chain recombines TRBV29-1 with TRBJ2-1; 9 positions match TRBD2. Germline CDR1 reads SQVTM; CDR2 reads ANQGSEA. The CDR3 consists of 14 residues. Trimming at V came to 6 bases and at J to 6 bases, leaving 9 bases not matched to a gene. CDR3 region: CSVTLAGFINEQFF. The CDR3 DNA reads TGCAGCGTCACTCTAGCGGGGTTCATCAATGAGCAGTTCTTC.

V is TRBV10-1 and J is TRBJ2-2; weak D call: TRBD1 (5 bases). V lost 7 bases and J lost 2, with 8 bases in between. In germline, CDR1 is WNHNN, CDR2 SYGVQD (reference sequence). This CDR3 contains 13 residues. In nucleotides, the CDR3 is TGCGCCAGCACCCAGGGCAACACCGGGGAGCTGTTTTTT. It translates to CASTQGNTGELFF.

V is TRBV6-5 and J is TRBJ2-7; D is perhaps TRBD2 (5 bases). The CDR3 is 12 residues long. In germline, CDR1 is MNHEY, CDR2 SVGAGI. V was shortened by 4 bases and J by 3 bases, with 7 bases between the two germline ends. The CDR3 DNA reads TGTGCCAGCAGTTTCCGGGGCTACGAGCAGTACTTC. Protein product: CASSFRGYEQYF.

The chain couples TRBV5-1 to TRBJ1-2; TRBD1 might be the D (6 bases). Germline lookup yields CDR1 SGHRS and CDR2 YFSETQ. The CDR3 is 15 residues long. Trimming took 0 bases from V and 6 from J, leaving 15 bases between them. CDR3 DNA sequence: TGCGCCAGCAGCTTGGACAGGGCTGAATGGAATGGCTACACCTTC. Protein product: CASSLDRAEWNGYTF.

This clone is a singleton in its sample. The V gene is TRBV2, the J gene TRBJ1-1; maybe TRBD1 (5 bases). Deletions cut 1 base from V and 3 bases from J, with 12 bases between. Germline V gives CDR1 SNHLY, CDR2 FYNNEI. The CDR3 length is 15 residues. The CDR3 coding sequence is TGTGCCAGCAGTGAAGGTAGGAGGGGCGACACTGAAGCTTTCTTT. Its protein product is CASSEGRRGDTEAFF.

V is TRBV7-2 and J is TRBJ1-4, with a tentative D call TRBD1 (6 bases). Trimming took 3 bases from V and 10 from J, leaving 15 bases between them. Germline V gene sequence: CDR1 SGHTA, CDR2 FQGNSA. This CDR3 comprises 14 residues. The CDR3 is CASSFSARGGKLFF. CDR3 DNA: TGTGCCAGCAGCTTTTCCGCCAGGGGTGGAAAACTGTTTTTT.

The rearrangement joins TRBV7-7 to TRBJ1-4; D might be TRBD1 (5 bases). Germline V CDR1 and CDR2: SSHAT, FNYEAQ (reference sequence). V lost 5 bases to trimming and J lost 4 bases, with 14 bases between them. The CDR3 length is 15 residues. The CDR3 DNA follows: TGTGCCAGCAGCCCAAGGCAGGGCTTTAATGAAAAACTGTTTTTT. It codes for CASSPRQGFNEKLFF. The full variable domain, its missing parts supplied by reference TRBV7-7 and TRBJ1-4, is GAGVSQSPRYKVTKRGQDVTLRCDPISSHATLYWYQQALGQGPEFLTYFNYEAQPDKSGLPSDRFSAERPEGSISTLTIQRTEQRDSAMYRCASSPRQGFNEKLFFGSGTQLSVL.

V and J are TRBV5-1 and TRBJ2-7; 12 bases are shared with TRBD2. The CDR3 sequence is 14 residues long. Trimming removed 4 bases from V and 2 bases from J; junction bases left unmatched: 1. Germline CDR1 reads SGHRS; CDR2 reads YFSETQ. CDR3 in amino acids: CASSRTSGTYEQYF. The CDR3 coding sequence is TGCGCCAGCAGCAGGACTAGCGGGACCTACGAGCAGTACTTC. Complete variable domain (other parts from reference TRBV5-1 and TRBJ2-7): KAGVTQTPRYLIKTRGQQVTLSCSPISGHRSVSWYQQTPGQGLQFLFEYFSETQRNKGNFPGRFSGRQFSNSRSEMNVSTLELGDSALYLCASSRTSGTYEQYFGPGTRLTVT.

V gene TRBV5-1 combines with J gene TRBJ2-1; D perhaps matches TRBD1 (6 bases). The CDR3 contains 14 residues. Germline V gene sequence: CDR1 SGHRS, CDR2 YFSETQ. V lost 3 bases and J lost 5, with 12 bases in between. The CDR3 DNA is TGCGCCAGCAGCTCTGTGACAGGAAACAATGAGCAGTTCTTC. It is translated as CASSSVTGNNEQFF. The variable domain in full, with the rest retrieved from reference TRBV5-1 and TRBJ2-1, is KAGVTQTPRYLIKTRGQQVTLSCSPISGHRSVSWYQQTPGQGLQFLFEYFSETQRNKGNFPGRFSGRQFSNSRSEMNVSTLELGDSALYLCASSSVTGNNEQFFGPGTRLTVL.

The rearrangement links TRBV6-1 to TRBJ1-1, with 11 bases identical to TRBD1. CDR1 MNHNS and CDR2 SASEGT come from the germline V gene. V lost 4 bases to trimming and J lost 6 bases; unmatched junction nucleotides: 13. The CDR3 length is 17 residues. The CDR3, as DNA: TGTGCCAGCAGTGGGACGCCGGGGGACAGGGGGTTCGCTGAAGCTTTCTTT. Translated: CASSGTPGDRGFAEAFF.

V is TRBV5-4 and J is TRBJ1-6; 8 bases map to TRBD1. CDR1 and CDR2 from the germline V gene are SGHNT and YYREEE (reference sequence). After removal of 0 bases from V and 6 bases from J, the junction contained 2 bases not matched to a gene. The length of the CDR3 is 15 residues. CDR3 loop: CASSLETGANSPLHF. The CDR3 nucleotides are TGTGCCAGCAGCTTGGAGACAGGGGCTAATTCACCCCTCCACTTT.

The chain employs TRBV4-2 and TRBJ2-2; perhaps TRBD1 as D (5 bases). Trimming left V 0 bases short and J 7 bases short, with 21 bases between. Germline V gene sequence: CDR1 LGHNA, CDR2 YNFKEQ. This CDR3 spans 18 amino acids. CDR3 amino acids: CASSQDEVRLGPGGELFF. DNA for the CDR3: TGTGCCAGCAGCCAAGATGAGGTGAGACTGGGGCCTGGCGGGGAGCTGTTTTTT.

V is TRBV11-2 and J is TRBJ2-7, with 9 bases fitting TRBD1. V shed 5 bases, J shed 3 bases, and the junction held 5 bases outside the gene matches. Germline-derived CDR1 and CDR2 are SGHAT and FQNNGV. The CDR3 covers 14 residues. DNA of the CDR3: TGTGCCAGCAGCCGGGACAGGGCCTACTACGAGCAGTACTTC. Protein product: CASSRDRAYYEQYF.

This chain joins TRBV7-6 and TRBJ2-2; D gene unclear. Trimming removed 10 bases from V and 4 bases from J, with 13 bases in between. Germline V gene sequence: CDR1 SGHVS, CDR2 FNYEAQ. This CDR3 has 13 residues. The CDR3 here is CATKPESTGELFF. The CDR3, as DNA: TGTGCCACCAAGCCCGAGAGCACCGGGGAGCTGTTTTTT.

The chain joins TRBV7-2 to TRBJ2-5; 7 positions match TRBD1. Unmatched junction bases numbered 4, after V lost 1 base and J lost 5 bases. CDR1 SGHTA and CDR2 FQGNSA come from the germline V gene. The CDR3 is made up of 14 amino acids. The CDR3 DNA reads TGTGCCAGCAGCTTAGACAGGGGAGTGGAGACCCAGTACTTC. Translating gives CASSLDRGVETQYF.

This clone was counted a single time. This chain uses TRBV5-1 with TRBJ1-3, with D possibly being TRBD1 (6 bases). The V gene's germline CDR1 is SGHRS and CDR2 YFSETQ. The CDR3 totals 17 residues. Trimming stripped 4 bases from V and 5 bases from J, with 22 bases between. The CDR3 sequence: CASSPSYHRDYRNTIYF. The CDR3 nucleotides are TGCGCCAGCAGCCCGTCCTACCACAGGGACTATAGAAACACCATATATTTT.

This clone has at least ten counts. This chain's CDR3 is CASSLELAGGYEQYF. CDR3 nucleotide sequence: TGTGCCAGCAGCCTCGAACTAGCGGGGGGCTACGAGCAGTACTTC. The rearrangement joins TRBV4-2 to TRBJ2-7; 12 bases map to TRBD2. CDR1 LGHNA and CDR2 YNFKEQ come from the germline V gene. This CDR3 region has 15 residues. V was pared by 4 bases and J by 3 bases, with 4 bases of the junction left unmatched.

This sequence joins TRBV29-1 and TRBJ2-1; 7 nucleotides match TRBD1. Germline assignment: CDR1 SQVTM and CDR2 ANQGSEA. This CDR3 is built from 13 residues. V shed 2 bases and J 8 bases; nucleotides not matched to a gene: 6. CDR3 in amino acids: CSVETDRADEQFF. Here the CDR3 DNA reads TGCAGCGTTGAAACCGACAGGGCTGATGAGCAGTTCTTC.

The rearrangement joins TRBV6-5 to TRBJ1-1; D ambiguous. This CDR3 is built from 14 residues. V was clipped by 3 bases and J by 4 bases, with 12 bases between them. Germline CDR1 reads MNHEY; CDR2 reads SVGAGI. This CDR3 is CASSYADTITEAFF. CDR3 nucleotides: TGTGCCAGCAGTTATGCCGACACGATCACTGAAGCTTTCTTT.

V and J are TRBV4-1 and TRBJ2-3; possibly TRBD2 for D (6 bases). V shed 1 base and J shed 0 bases, with 11 bases lying between them. Germline values: CDR1 MGHRA, CDR2 YSYEKL. CDR3 length equals 16 residues. The CDR3 region has the DNA TGCGCCAGCAGCCAAGGGTCGGGGACTAGCACAGATACGCAGTATTTT. Translating it yields CASSQGSGTSTDTQYF.